There are a few counts of the clone carrying this T cell receptor (beta chain). This specimen comes from a study of T cell changes during pregnancy in multiple sclerosis. Germline V gives CDR1 KGHSH, CDR2 LQKENI. CDR3 length: 16 amino acids. With 2 bases removed from V and 0 bases from J, the gap between germline ends came to 11 bases. Data came from immunoSEQ multiplex PCR; TCRdb stores just in-frame clones and leaves some out. The table lists tens of thousands of clones, over 75% of them singletons. The source was CD4+ T cells from peripheral blood mononuclear cells, collected in the third trimester of pregnancy. This TCR derives from a female donor in good health, enrolled as a control in a pregnancy study. The chain joins TRBV18 to TRBJ1-3; D unclear. CDR3 DNA sequence: TGTGCCAGCTCACCATCAGGTCTCAACTCTGGAAACACCATATATTTT. Amino acid sequence: CASSPSGLNSGNTIYF.